This section outlines one TCR beta chain sequence together with its context. Its antigen is unknown. The CDR3 has 14 residues. The germline V gene encodes CDR1 MNHNY and CDR2 SVGAGI (reference sequence). The V gene lost 2 bases and the J gene lost 5 bases, with 13 bases spanning the gap. Only in-frame clones appear in the TCRdb table, and some are missing; sequencing was by immunoSEQ multiplex PCR. The sample holds over 55,000 clones, less than 95% seen once. The data were taken from a study of graft-versus-host responses after intestinal transplantation. As for the study in general: Uniformly, recipients were administered anti-thymocyte globulin induction with subsequent tacrolimus and steroids for around three years.

The origin of this receptor is a human donor who received an intestinal transplant. Sequencing was performed on unstimulated CD8+ T cells sorted from spleen or lymph node cells, taken before intestinal transplant. The V call is TRBV6-6, the J call TRBJ2-7; D is perhaps TRBD1 (6 bases). The CDR3 bases are TGTGCCAGCAGTTACCCCGGACAGATGAACGAGCAGTACTTC. It specifies CASSYPGQMNEQYF.